This T cell receptor beta chain was documented in a study of human versus mouse CDR3 diversity and MHC coevolution. There are 14 residues in the CDR3. Germline V CDR1 and CDR2: MNHEY, SMNVEV (reference sequence). V lost 5 bases and J lost 7; bases outside the gene matches: 10. Note on this clone: What it recognizes is unknown.

TCRdb's copy holds only in-frame clones and misses some; the assay was immunoSEQ multiplex PCR. The top ten hold 1.3% to 1.5% of the sample, which has fewer than 100,000 clones, approximately 92% seen once. Overall study findings and caveats: Clonal inequality was lowest in two of the three human donors. Humans had the largest estimated TCR beta repertoire, about 1.6 million clonotypes.

The chain is built from TRBV27 and TRBJ2-7, with 8 bases identical to TRBD1. The sequence was collected from a person aged 25 to 69 in good health. The sequencing sample was made of naive CD4+ T cells from blood. As to subset: CD45RO-negative CD62L-positive naive CD4 T cells. The DNA for the CDR3 is TGTGCCAGCAGTCTCCTCGGACAGGGAAGGGAGCAGTACTTC. It encodes CASSLLGQGREQYF.